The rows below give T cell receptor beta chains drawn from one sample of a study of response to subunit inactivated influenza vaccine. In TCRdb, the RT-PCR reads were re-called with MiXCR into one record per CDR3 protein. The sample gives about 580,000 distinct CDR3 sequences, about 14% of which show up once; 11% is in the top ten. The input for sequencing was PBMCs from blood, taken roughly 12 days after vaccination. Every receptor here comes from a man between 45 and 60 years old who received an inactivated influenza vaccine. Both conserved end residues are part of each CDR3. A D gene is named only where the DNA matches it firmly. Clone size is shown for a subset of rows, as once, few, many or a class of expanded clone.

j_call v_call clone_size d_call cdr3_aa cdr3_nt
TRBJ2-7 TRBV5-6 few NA CASSLDTSSPSYEQYF TGTGCCAGCAGCTTGGATACCTCCTCACCGTCCTACGAGCAGTACTTC
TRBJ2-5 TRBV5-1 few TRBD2 CASSLGVAGETQYF TGCGCCAGCAGCTTGGGGGTAGCGGGAGAGACCCAGTACTTC
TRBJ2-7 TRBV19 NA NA CASSIDPDRLKYF TGTGCCAGTAGTATAGACCCGGACAGACTTAAGTACTTC
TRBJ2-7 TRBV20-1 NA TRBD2 CSARTSGSSYEQYF TGCAGTGCTAGGACTAGCGGGAGCTCCTACGAGCAGTACTTC
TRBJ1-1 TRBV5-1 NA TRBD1 CASSTRGVNTEAFF TGCGCCAGCAGCACCAGGGGGGTTAACACTGAAGCTTTCTTT
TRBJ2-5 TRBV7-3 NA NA CASSSTGSSETQYF TGTGCCAGCAGCTCTACAGGGTCTTCCGAGACCCAGTACTTC
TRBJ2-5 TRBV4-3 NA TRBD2 CASSQVRGEETQYF TGCGCCAGCAGCCAAGTTCGGGGGGAAGAGACCCAGTACTTC
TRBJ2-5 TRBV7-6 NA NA CASSTRTDWYQETQYF TGTGCCAGCAGCACTCGGACAGACTGGTACCAAGAGACCCAGTACTTC
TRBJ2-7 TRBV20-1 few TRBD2 CSAYSGGANEQYF TGCAGTGCTTATAGCGGGGGAGCCAACGAGCAGTACTTC
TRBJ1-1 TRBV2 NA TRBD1 CASRFQGENTEAFF TGTGCCAGCAGATTTCAGGGGGAGAACACTGAAGCTTTCTTT
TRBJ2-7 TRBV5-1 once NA CASSQRPQGDQYEQYF TGCGCCAGCAGCCAACGCCCCCAGGGAGATCAATACGAGCAGTACTTC
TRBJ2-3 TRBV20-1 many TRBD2 CSASRTSTDTQYF TGCAGTGCTTCTCGGACTAGTACAGATACGCAGTATTTT
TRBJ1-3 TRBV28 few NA CASSKTGTTNTIYF TGTGCCAGCAGTAAAACCGGGACAACAAACACCATATATTTT
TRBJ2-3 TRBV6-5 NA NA CASSYSRTGRADTQYF TGTGCCAGCAGTTACTCGAGAACAGGCCGAGCAGATACGCAGTATTTT
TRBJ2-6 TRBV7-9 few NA CASSSAVLGGANVLTF TGTGCCAGCAGCTCAGCCGTTCTAGGTGGGGCCAACGTCCTGACTTTC
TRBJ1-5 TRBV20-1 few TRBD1 CSLPGTGGPGSNQPQHF TGCAGTTTACCCGGGACAGGGGGTCCTGGGAGCAATCAGCCCCAGCATTTT
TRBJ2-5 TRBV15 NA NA CATRTRGHWETQYF TGTGCCACCAGAACGCGAGGGCATTGGGAGACCCAGTACTTC
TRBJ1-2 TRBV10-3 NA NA CAISGVTPSGYTF TGTGCCATCAGTGGGGTCACCCCTAGTGGCTACACCTTC
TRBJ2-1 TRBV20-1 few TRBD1 CSAIAGTVNYNEQFF TGCAGTGCTATAGCTGGGACAGTTAACTACAATGAGCAGTTCTTC
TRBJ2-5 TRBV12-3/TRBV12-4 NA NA CASSLPRRGGETQYF TGTGCCAGCAGTTTGCCGAGAAGAGGGGGGGAGACCCAGTACTTC
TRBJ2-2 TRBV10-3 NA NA CAISGPTETTGELFF TGTGCCATCAGTGGGCCCACAGAGACAACCGGGGAGCTGTTTTTT
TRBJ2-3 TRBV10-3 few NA CAITPRDKTDTQYF TGTGCCATCACCCCGCGGGATAAGACAGATACGCAGTATTTT
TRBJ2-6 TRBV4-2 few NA CASSQEMVGAGANVLTF TGTGCCAGCAGCCAAGAAATGGTCGGTGCTGGGGCCAACGTCCTGACTTTC
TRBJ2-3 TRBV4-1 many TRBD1 CASSQDSGGSTDTQYF TGCGCCAGCAGCCAAGATTCAGGGGGAAGCACAGATACGCAGTATTTT
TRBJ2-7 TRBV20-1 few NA CSAKVGHSPYEQYF TGCAGTGCTAAAGTGGGCCACTCTCCCTACGAGCAGTACTTC
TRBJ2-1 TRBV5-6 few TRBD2 CASSLGGVGSGIERNEQFF TGTGCCAGCAGCTTGGGAGGGGTGGGTAGCGGGATAGAGAGGAATGAGCAGTTCTTC
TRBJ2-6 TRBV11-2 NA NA CASSLDPMVGVFSGANVLTF TGTGCCAGCAGCTTAGACCCAATGGTGGGGGTTTTCTCTGGGGCCAACGTCCTGACTTTC
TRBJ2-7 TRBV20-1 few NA CSASPVAAPSYEQYF TGCAGTGCTAGTCCTGTCGCGGCCCCCTCCTACGAGCAGTACTTC
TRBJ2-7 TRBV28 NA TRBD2 CASSFGASGDPYEQYF TGTGCCAGCAGTTTTGGGGCTAGCGGGGATCCCTACGAGCAGTACTTC
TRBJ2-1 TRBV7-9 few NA CASSLDPGRQQFF TGTGCCAGCAGCTTGGACCCGGGACGGCAGCAGTTCTTC
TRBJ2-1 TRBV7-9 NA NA CASSSGGGSYNEQFF TGTGCCAGCAGCTCTGGGGGCGGGTCCTACAATGAGCAGTTCTTC
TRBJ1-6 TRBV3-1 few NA CASSPTGESNSPLHF TGTGCCAGCAGCCCCACGGGGGAAAGCAATTCACCCCTCCACTTT
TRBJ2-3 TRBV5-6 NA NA CASSLWSFTDTQYF TGTGCCAGCAGCCTGTGGTCTTTCACAGATACGCAGTATTTT
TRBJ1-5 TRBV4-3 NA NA CASSQDQRINQPQHF TGCGCCAGCAGCCAAGATCAACGGATCAATCAGCCCCAGCATTTT
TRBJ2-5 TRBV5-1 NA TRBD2 CASSAAGGTSETQYF TGCGCCAGCAGCGCAGCGGGAGGGACGTCAGAGACCCAGTACTTC
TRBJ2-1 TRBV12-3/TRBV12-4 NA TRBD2 CASSFPGLAVHEQFF TGTGCCAGCAGTTTTCCGGGACTAGCTGTCCATGAGCAGTTCTTC
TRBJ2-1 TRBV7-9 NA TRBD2 CASRGGTSGAYNEQFF TGTGCCAGCCGGGGCGGGACTAGCGGGGCATACAATGAGCAGTTCTTC
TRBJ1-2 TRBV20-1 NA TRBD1 CSADGQEVGNYGYTF TGCAGTGCTGACGGACAGGAGGTCGGAAACTATGGCTACACCTTC
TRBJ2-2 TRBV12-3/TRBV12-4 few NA CASNRDTGELFF TGTGCCAGCAATAGGGACACCGGGGAGCTGTTTTTT
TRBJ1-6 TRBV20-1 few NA CSARGLSNSPLHF TGCAGTGCTAGGGGACTTTCGAATTCACCCCTCCACTTT
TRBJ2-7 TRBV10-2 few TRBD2 CASSDPGTSVHEQYF TGCGCCAGCAGTGACCCCGGGACTAGCGTCCACGAGCAGTACTTC
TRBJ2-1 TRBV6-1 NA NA CASSARGGGEQFF TGTGCCAGCAGTGCCCGAGGGGGGGGTGAGCAGTTCTTC
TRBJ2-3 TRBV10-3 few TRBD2 CAISESSAGETDTQYF TGTGCCATCAGTGAGTCTTCGGCGGGGGAGACGGATACGCAGTATTTT
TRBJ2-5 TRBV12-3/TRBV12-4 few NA CASSFIPAGPRYF TGTGCCAGCAGTTTCATCCCCGCCGGCCCGAGGTACTTC
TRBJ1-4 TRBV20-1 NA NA CSASDNIGEKLFF TGCAGTGCTAGTGATAATATAGGGGAAAAACTGTTTTTT
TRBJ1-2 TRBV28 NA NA CASSTLTDGYTF TGTGCCAGCAGTACTCTTACGGATGGCTACACCTTC
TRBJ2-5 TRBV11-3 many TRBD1 CASSLVGGFLGQGVGTQYF TGTGCCAGCAGCTTAGTAGGGGGTTTTTTGGGACAGGGGGTTGGAACCCAGTACTTC